This T cell receptor beta chain was identified in a study of glioma-infiltrating T cells after dendritic cell vaccination. Per the germline V gene, CDR1 is SSHAT and CDR2 is FNYEAQ (reference sequence). The CDR3 is 14 amino acids. Note on this clone: The junction and the germline gene differ at one end; a read error may be behind it.

Repertoires were generated with immunoSEQ multiplex PCR, while TCRdb's copy carries only in-frame clones and drops some. The data show roughly 100,000 clones, 85% seen once. No glioblastoma patient carried an isocitrate dehydrogenase mutation. Before vaccination, two weeks after the third vaccination, and at progression, PBMC were collected. This chain links TRBV7-7 with TRBJ2-3; TRBD2 aligns across 7 bases. The sample was blood, taken before dendritic cell vaccination. The source is a human donor with glioblastoma. The CDR3 spells CASSLQGRADTQYF. The CDR3 DNA sequence: TGTGCTAGCAGCTTACAAGGGAGGGCAGATACGCAGTATTTT.